This T cell receptor (beta chain) was profiled in a study of T cell responses to AZD1222 COVID-19 vaccine. Study context: Whether given at about 4 or about 12 weeks, second doses were pooled.

V was clipped by 5 bases and J by 4 bases; unmatched bases: 6. The germline gives CDR1 PRHDT, CDR2 FYEKMQ (reference sequence). The length of the CDR3 is 14 residues. General study findings and limits: Without day 14 samples, only post-peak T cell repertoires were studied. White British donors predominated, females outnumbered males, and clonal diversity was possibly underestimated. As reported, nearly half of all spike-specific TCRs target variant regions that are unmutated.

Only in-frame clones appear in the TCRdb table, and some are missing; sequencing was by immunoSEQ multiplex PCR. Of tens of thousands of clones in the sample, roughly 86% were seen once. The table lists this clone with a count of one. Its antigen remains unidentified. Source: peripheral blood, taken on day 0 of AZD1222 vaccination. The V call is TRBV13, the J call TRBJ1-1; the match to TRBD1 covers 8 bases. The receptor was isolated from an adult in good health. This CDR3 is CASSGGQVATEAFF. DNA of the CDR3: TGTGCCAGCAGCGGGGGACAGGTAGCCACTGAAGCTTTCTTT.